This T cell receptor (beta chain) emerged from a study of beta chain features in type 1 diabetes. The isolated RNA, all of it, was reverse transcribed, so expressed TCRB transcripts were what got sequenced. Using immunoSEQ multiplex PCR, the repertoire was profiled, and TCRdb retains in-frame clones only, with some absent. The table lists hundreds of thousands of clones, over 11% of them singletons. General study findings and limits: Among all four CD4+ subsets, Type 1 diabetes patients had TCRB CDR3s that were moderately but significantly shorter.

For this clone: The antigen is unknown.

Material: naive CD4+ T cells from blood. The clonotype originates from a man younger than 30 with type 1 diabetes.

CDR3 sequence reads: CASSARQGNTEAFF. CDR3 DNA: TGTGCCAGCAGCGCGAGACAGGGGAACACTGAAGCTTTCTTT. This sequence joins TRBV9 and TRBJ1-1; 7 bases fit TRBD1. This CDR3 has 14 amino acids. CDR1 and CDR2 (germline): SGDLS, YYNGEE. V shed 3 bases, J shed 1 base, and the junction held 3 bases outside the gene matches.